Listed here are 22 T cell receptor beta chains from one sample, sequenced in a study of T cell responses to AZD1222 COVID-19 vaccine. Clones were sequenced by immunoSEQ multiplex PCR, and TCRdb holds only the in-frame ones, with some missing. The sample lists some 110,000 clones, around 84% occurring once. The sample in question was peripheral blood, obtained 28 days after the second AZD1222 dose. Every receptor here comes from an adult who received the AZD1222 COVID-19 vaccine.

This chain joins TRBV6-5 and TRBJ2-7, with D possibly being TRBD1 (6 bases). V lost 0 bases, J lost 5 bases, and 11 bases lay in between. Germline lookup yields CDR1 MNHEY and CDR2 SVGAGI. CDR3 length equals 14 residues. CDR3 sequence reads: CASSYSRQAHEQYF. CDR3 nucleotide sequence: TGTGCCAGCAGTTACTCGAGACAGGCGCACGAGCAGTACTTC.

The chain employs TRBV5-1 and TRBJ1-3; 7 bases align to TRBD1. The CDR3 loop spans 14 amino acids. CDR1 is SGHRS, CDR2 YFSETQ, per germline. J gave up 4 bases and V 4 bases, and 5 bases lay outside the gene matches. The CDR3 is CASSTGEGGNTIYF. The CDR3 DNA sequence: TGCGCCAGCAGCACAGGGGAAGGGGGAAACACCATATATTTT.

This clone is a singleton in its sample. Other DNA sequences within the sample encode an identical CDR3. The genes are TRBV29-1 and TRBJ1-4, with D tentatively TRBD1 (6 bases). Trimming left V 6 bases short and J 6 bases short, with 11 bases between. CDR1 and CDR2 (germline): SQVTM, ANQGSEA. The CDR3 spans 12 residues. The CDR3 is CSVTGGDEKLFF. CDR3 sequence (DNA): TGCAGCGTGACAGGCGGGGATGAAAAACTGTTTTTT.

CDR3 DNA sequence: TGTGCCAGTAGTGGGGGACAGGCCATCGACTATGGCTACACCTTC. It yields the protein CASSGGQAIDYGYTF. The rearrangement joins TRBV19 to TRBJ1-2; TRBD1 aligns across 8 bases. The CDR3 extends over 15 amino acids. V shed 5 bases, J shed 3 bases, and the junction held 8 bases outside the gene matches. In germline, CDR1 is LNHDA, CDR2 SQIVND (reference sequence).

The V call is TRBV11-2, the J call TRBJ2-7; D ambiguous. The CDR3 has 13 residues. Per the germline V gene, CDR1 is SGHAT and CDR2 is FQNNGV. Trimming took 0 bases from V and 2 from J, leaving 5 bases between them. DNA for the CDR3: TGTGCCAGCAGCTTAGATCCCGCCTACGAGCAGTACTTC. Translated: CASSLDPAYEQYF.

The genes are TRBV29-1 and TRBJ2-4; D not resolved. The V and J ends lost 7 bases and 1 base respectively, with 14 bases between them. Germline V gene sequence: CDR1 SQVTM, CDR2 ANQGSEA. This CDR3 contains 14 residues. The CDR3 DNA reads TGCAGCGCGTCGAGAGGTAGTGCCAAAAACATTCAGTACTTC. Protein product: CSASRGSAKNIQYF.

The sample holds a few counts of this clone. The J gene is TRBJ2-7, the V gene TRBV27; TRBD1 matches 8 bases. J was trimmed by 7 bases and V by 5 bases; bases with no gene match: 10. This CDR3 region has 14 residues. Germline CDR1 is MNHEY and CDR2 is SMNVEV (reference sequence). The CDR3, as DNA: TGTGCCAGCAGTCCGCAAAGACAGGGGAGGGAGCAGTACTTC. As protein: CASSPQRQGREQYF.

Note on this clone: Given a much more abundant clone one base away, this may be a read error. J is TRBJ1-1 and V is TRBV12-3 or TRBV12-4, with D uncertain. The length of the CDR3 is 11 residues. Trimming removed 4 bases at V and 7 bases at J, with 7 bases between. CDR3 protein: CASSSGLEAFF. In DNA, the CDR3 is TGTGCCAGCAGTTCCGGGCTTGAAGCTTTCTTT.

The chain joins TRBV7-2 to TRBJ2-7; TRBD2 matches 8 bases. Germline CDR1 and CDR2: SGHTA and FQGNSA. The CDR3 consists of 15 residues. J lost 5 bases, V lost 1 base, and 7 bases had no gene match. The CDR3 protein is CASSLVVAGSHEQYF. CDR3 sequence (DNA): TGTGCCAGCAGCTTAGTAGTAGCGGGATCTCACGAGCAGTACTTC.

V gene TRBV7-2 combines with J gene TRBJ2-5; D is uncertain. The V gene's germline CDR1 is SGHTA and CDR2 FQGNSA. CDR3 length: 14 amino acids. V was trimmed by 2 bases and J by 4 bases, leaving 11 bases between them. The CDR3 DNA is TGTGCCAGCAGCTTACGGGTGGATGGAGAGACCCAGTACTTC. This codes for CASSLRVDGETQYF.

The chain is built from TRBV27 and TRBJ1-5; D gene unclear. Germline assignment: CDR1 MNHEY and CDR2 SMNVEV (reference sequence). V lost 2 bases to trimming and J lost 1 base, with 6 bases between them. The CDR3 sequence is 14 residues long. The CDR3 reads CASSLGLSNQPQHF. The CDR3 DNA reads as TGTGCCAGCAGTTTAGGACTCAGCAATCAGCCCCAGCATTTT.

The chain recombines TRBV7-2 with TRBJ1-1; unclear D gene. CDR3 size: 14 residues. Between the trimmed V and J ends, which lost 1 base and 6 bases, there was a span of 12 bases. From germline, CDR1 is SGHTA and CDR2 FQGNSA. In DNA, the CDR3 is TGTGCCAGCAGCTTAGGCCCGGGAATCTCTGAAGCTTTCTTT. Translating it yields CASSLGPGISEAFF.

The V and J genes are TRBV7-9 and TRBJ1-4; weak D call: TRBD1 (5 bases). Germline V lookup: CDR1 SEHNR, CDR2 FQNEAQ (reference sequence). This CDR3 region has 14 residues. Trimming took 1 base from V and 7 from J, leaving 10 bases between them. Here the CDR3 DNA reads TGTGCCAGCAGCTTAGAGGGTGGGACTGAAAAACTGTTTTTT. This gives the protein CASSLEGGTEKLFF.

The chain is built from TRBV7-9 and TRBJ2-1, with 15 bases lining up with TRBD2. This CDR3 spans 18 amino acids. V was clipped by 0 bases and J by 8 bases; unmatched bases: 8. Germline loops: CDR1 SEHNR, CDR2 FQNEAQ (reference sequence). The CDR3 DNA sequence: TGTGCCAGCAGCTTAGCGGGACTAGCGGGAGGTAATCCCCATGAGCAGTTCTTC. This encodes CASSLAGLAGGNPHEQFF.

The genes are TRBV3-1 (or the pseudogene TRBV3-2) and TRBJ2-3; the D gene is possibly TRBD1 (5 bases). Germline V gene sequence: CDR1 LGHDT, CDR2 YNNKEL (reference sequence). The CDR3 extends over 15 amino acids. V dropped 3 bases and J dropped 2 bases, with 12 bases sitting between them. CDR3 amino acids: CASSQKAGSTDTQYF. Written as DNA, the CDR3 is TGTGCCAGCAGCCAGAAGGCAGGGTCCACAGATACGCAGTATTTT.

This clone has just one count. The CDR3 reads CASSLSPLEQFF. The CDR3 bases are TGCGCCAGCAGCTTGAGTCCACTTGAGCAGTTCTTC. V is TRBV5-1 and J is TRBJ2-1; D unclear. The CDR3 covers 12 residues. CDR1 is SGHRS and CDR2 is YFSETQ in the germline V gene. The V end was cut by 1 base, the J end by 9 bases, with 8 bases between.

This clone was seen once. Compared with germline, one end of the junction differs, possibly owing to a read error. This chain links TRBV29-1 with TRBJ2-7, with 13 nucleotides matching TRBD2. This CDR3 spans 14 amino acids. From germline, CDR1 is SQVTM and CDR2 ANQGSEA. The CDR3 DNA is TGCAGCGTGGAAGGGACTAGCGGGGACTACGAGCAGTACTTC. Translation: CSVEGTSGDYEQYF.

The chain links TRBV6-1 to TRBJ2-2; 7 nucleotides line up with TRBD1. Losses at the gene ends were 1 base for V and 4 bases for J; bases not matched to a gene: 3. Germline V gives CDR1 MNHNS, CDR2 SASEGT. The CDR3 spans 15 residues. The CDR3 reads CASSEGQGVTGELFF. As DNA, the CDR3 is TGTGCCAGCAGTGAAGGGCAGGGGGTCACCGGGGAGCTGTTTTTT.

The CDR3 DNA is TGTGCCAGCAGATTCGGGGGGTCGGAGACCCAGTACTTC. Translating gives CASRFGGSETQYF. This sequence joins TRBV7-2 and TRBJ2-5; 7 bases are shared with TRBD2. The CDR3 loop spans 13 amino acids. Germline V CDR1 and CDR2: SGHTA, FQGNSA. With 6 bases clipped from V and 5 bases from J, the junction kept 6 bases outside the gene matches. Full variable domain (missing parts from reference TRBV7-2 and TRBJ2-5): GAGVSQSPSNKVTEKGKDVELRCDPISGHTALYWYRQSLGQGLEFLIYFQGNSAPDKSGLPSDRFSAERTGGSVSTLTIQRTQQEDSAVYLCASRFGGSETQYFGPGTRLLVL.

The rearrangement links TRBV5-4 to TRBJ2-7, with TRBD1 as a possible D gene (6 bases). This CDR3 is built from 14 residues. The germline gives CDR1 SGHNT, CDR2 YYREEE (reference sequence). V lost 0 bases to trimming and J lost 6 bases, with 13 bases between them. The CDR3 bases are TGTGCCAGCAGCTTGGGGGGGCTGGGGAGCGAGCAGTACTTC. It yields the protein CASSLGGLGSEQYF.

The genes are TRBV11-2 and TRBJ2-5; no reliable D call. The germline CDR1 and CDR2 sequences are SGHAT and FQNNGV. V lost 6 bases to trimming and J lost 1 base, with 9 bases between them. This CDR3 has 13 residues. The CDR3 here is CASRQTPQETQYF. CDR3 DNA: TGTGCCAGCAGGCAGACCCCCCAAGAGACCCAGTACTTC.

The CDR3 region has the DNA TGTGCCAGCTCACCGATCCCGGCCGGAATCGGTGAAAAACTGTTTTTT. It yields the protein CASSPIPAGIGEKLFF. The chain recombines TRBV18 with TRBJ1-4; no clear D gene. The CDR3 has 16 amino acids. The V and J ends lost 3 bases and 7 bases respectively, with 18 bases between them. The V gene's germline CDR1 is KGHSH and CDR2 LQKENI.